This is a list of T cell receptor beta chains from one sample in a study of shared clonotypes between healthy human individuals. Libraries were prepared by immunoSEQ multiplex PCR; TCRdb keeps only in-frame clonotypes and omits some of them. Among about 730,000 clones listed, approximately 72% were seen once. The sample consisted of memory CD4+ T cells sorted from blood. All receptors derive from a woman aged 30 to 39 in good health. The CDR3 runs from the conserved cysteine through the conserved F or W. The D gene is left open where the match is weak. Some rows have no size entry. The others give once, few or many, or a class for an expanded clone.

len,abundance,v_gene,j_gene,d_gene,CDR3nt,CDR3aa
14,NA,TRBV2,TRBJ1-2,TRBD1,TGTGCCAGCAGTGAGGCAGGGGGCTTTCTAGGCTACACCTTC,CASSEAGGFLGYTF
17,NA,TRBV9,TRBJ2-1,NA,TGTGCCAGCAGCGTAGGAGGAGGGTCGTTTAGGAACAATGAGCAGTTCTTC,CASSVGGGSFRNNEQFF
19,NA,TRBV27,TRBJ2-2,NA,TGTGCCAGCAGTTTATCCCCACCTAGCCGATCCGCGAACACCGGGGAGCTGTTTTTT,CASSLSPPSRSANTGELFF
14,NA,TRBV6-5,TRBJ2-1,TRBD1,TGTGCCAGCAGTTACGGGACAGGGTTGGATGAGCAGTTCTTC,CASSYGTGLDEQFF
13,NA,TRBV30,TRBJ1-5,NA,TGTGCCTGGAGTCCCTCGGGCGGTCAGCCCCAGCATTTT,CAWSPSGGQPQHF
15,NA,TRBV18,TRBJ2-7,NA,TGTGCCAGCTCACCGGTCAGTCCTTTCTCCTACGAGCAGTACTTC,CASSPVSPFSYEQYF
19,NA,TRBV2,TRBJ2-5,TRBD2,TGTGCCAGCAGCCTTACCCCTCTGACTAGCGGGAGGGGGCGGGAGACCCAGTACTTC,CASSLTPLTSGRGRETQYF
15,NA,TRBV9,TRBJ2-7,TRBD1,TGTGCCAGCAGCGTATCCGGGACAGGGGACCACGAGCAGTACTTC,CASSVSGTGDHEQYF
13,NA,TRBV30,TRBJ2-7,TRBD2,TGTGCCTGGAGCTGGTTAGCGGGAGATGAGCAGTACTTC,CAWSWLAGDEQYF
15,NA,TRBV7-2,TRBJ2-5,TRBD2,TGTGCCAGCAGCTTTACTAGCGGGGCCGGAGAGACCCAGTACTTC,CASSFTSGAGETQYF
16,NA,TRBV7-2,TRBJ1-2,TRBD1,TGTGCCAGCAGCTTAGGAGGGACAGGAGTTTACTATGGCTACACCTTC,CASSLGGTGVYYGYTF
16,few,TRBV15,TRBJ2-7,NA,TGTGCCACCAGCAGAGATTTTGGGCAGGGGTTGGGGGAGCAGTACTTC,CATSRDFGQGLGEQYF
13,NA,TRBV10-1,TRBJ2-2,NA,TGCGCCAGCAGACAGGACTACACCGGGGAGCTGTTTTTT,CASRQDYTGELFF
15,NA,TRBV19,TRBJ2-1,TRBD2,TGTGCCAGTAGGAGGTCTAGCGGGAGTATTGCGGAGCAGTTCTTC,CASRRSSGSIAEQFF
14,NA,TRBV6-5,TRBJ2-1,TRBD2,TGTGCCAGCAGTTTAGCGGGAGGTAACAATGAGCAGTTCTTC,CASSLAGGNNEQFF
14,once,TRBV27,TRBJ2-1,TRBD2,TGTGCCAGCAGTTTAGCGGGAGCCTACAATGAGCAGTTCTTC,CASSLAGAYNEQFF
15,few,TRBV28,TRBJ2-1,TRBD2,TGTGCCAGCAGTTTAATTAGCGGGAGATTGGATGAGCAGTTCTTC,CASSLISGRLDEQFF
15,NA,TRBV7-9,TRBJ1-1,NA,TGTGCCAGCAGCTTAGCAGGCAGCCTGAACACTGAAGCTTTCTTT,CASSLAGSLNTEAFF
17,NA,TRBV4-2,TRBJ2-7,TRBD2,TGTGCCAGCAGCCACGAGGGGGGCGGGAGGAGCTCCTACGAGCAGTACTTC,CASSHEGGGRSSYEQYF
15,NA,TRBV9,TRBJ2-1,NA,TGTGCCAGCAGCGTAGCGGTTGGTAGACGGGGTGAGCAGTTCTTC,CASSVAVGRRGEQFF
15,NA,TRBV2,TRBJ1-5,TRBD1,TGTGCCAGCAGTGGACAGGGACCCAGCAATCAGCCCCAGCATTTT,CASSGQGPSNQPQHF
15,NA,TRBV2,TRBJ2-6,TRBD1,TGTGCCAGCAGGCCGCGGGACAGGGGAACCAACGTCCTGACTTTC,CASRPRDRGTNVLTF
15,NA,TRBV28,TRBJ1-5,NA,TGTGCCAGCAGTCGAGACCGCGAATTGTATCAGCCCCAGCATTTT,CASSRDRELYQPQHF
15,NA,TRBV9,TRBJ2-3,TRBD2,TGTGCCAGCGGGGGGACTAGCGTTAGCGCAGATACGCAGTATTTT,CASGGTSVSADTQYF
15,NA,TRBV19,TRBJ2-1,TRBD2,TGTGCCAGTAGTGAGACTAGCGGGAGTGGCGGTGAGCAGTTCTTC,CASSETSGSGGEQFF
15,NA,TRBV2,TRBJ2-7,TRBD2,TGTGCCAGCAGTGGACTAGCGGGAGGGCCGTACGAGCAGTACTTC,CASSGLAGGPYEQYF
15,NA,TRBV11-3,TRBJ2-1,NA,TGTGCCAGCAGCTTAGAGTCGGGGTCCGTCAATGAGCAGTTCTTC,CASSLESGSVNEQFF
18,NA,TRBV18,TRBJ2-3,TRBD2,TGTGCCAGCTCACCAACTCCCGGTCTAGCGGCTAGCACAGATACGCAGTATTTT,CASSPTPGLAASTDTQYF
16,once,TRBV28,TRBJ2-2,TRBD2,TGTGCCAGCAGAACCGGACTAGCGGGAGCAACCGGGGAGCTGTTTTTT,CASRTGLAGATGELFF
16,few,TRBV6-6,TRBJ1-3,NA,TGTGCCAGCAGGTCTGAGCAGGGTTATTCTGGAAACACCATATATTTT,CASRSEQGYSGNTIYF
16,NA,TRBV18,TRBJ2-3,NA,TGTGCCAGCTCACCACAGGCACCAGGGGGCACAGATACGCAGTATTTT,CASSPQAPGGTDTQYF
14,NA,TRBV11-2,TRBJ1-5,TRBD1,TGTGCCAGCAGCATTGGACAGGCAGATGGGCCCCAGCATTTT,CASSIGQADGPQHF
14,few,TRBV5-1,TRBJ2-1,NA,TGCGCCAGCAGCTTTGGCACTTGGGGTAATGAGCAGTTCTTC,CASSFGTWGNEQFF
15,few,TRBV28,TRBJ2-6,NA,TGTGCCAGCAGTTCCTACAGGGCTGGGGCCAACGTCCTGACTTTC,CASSSYRAGANVLTF
12,NA,TRBV6-5,TRBJ2-1,TRBD2,TGTGCCAGCAGTTCCACTAGCGGGAGTCAGTTCTTC,CASSSTSGSQFF
14,NA,TRBV28,TRBJ2-1,TRBD1,TGTGCCAGCACAACGGGACAGGGGAACGATGAGCAGTTCTTC,CASTTGQGNDEQFF
14,NA,TRBV30,TRBJ2-7,NA,TGTGCCTGGAAACATGGCCAGACCTCCTACGAGCAGTACTTC,CAWKHGQTSYEQYF
13,many,TRBV2,TRBJ2-5,TRBD2,TGTGCCAGCAGTTCCGGACTAGTTGTTACCCAGTACTTC,CASSSGLVVTQYF
11,NA,TRBV14,TRBJ2-3,NA,TGTGCCAGCAGCCGCGTAGGTACGCAGTATTTT,CASSRVGTQYF
14,NA,TRBV19,TRBJ2-2,TRBD1,TGTGCCAGACTGGGACAGGGGGCAACCGGGGAGCTGTTTTTT,CARLGQGATGELFF
14,NA,TRBV28,TRBJ1-2,NA,TGTGCCAGCAGTTCTCACAGCGGAGAAATCGGCTACACCTTC,CASSSHSGEIGYTF
17,NA,TRBV11-2,TRBJ2-1,TRBD2,TGTGCCAGCAGCTTAGAGAGGACTAGATTAACCGGGAATGAGCAGTTCTTC,CASSLERTRLTGNEQFF
14,once,TRBV9,TRBJ2-1,NA,TGTGCCAGTAGCGTAGCTTGGGGGGCGGGAGAGCAGTTCTTC,CASSVAWGAGEQFF
13,NA,TRBV5-1,TRBJ2-1,NA,TGCGCCAGCAGCCACCAAGTCTACAATGAGCAGTTCTTC,CASSHQVYNEQFF
13,NA,TRBV6-5,TRBJ1-1,NA,TGTGCCAGCAGTTACTCGTCTTCAGGGAAAGCTTTCTTT,CASSYSSSGKAFF
16,NA,TRBV28,TRBJ2-7,NA,TGTGCCAGCAGGGCTAGCCAGGGCGGGAAGGCCTACGAGCAGTACTTC,CASRASQGGKAYEQYF
10,NA,TRBV29-1,TRBJ2-3,NA,TGCAGCGGGGGACCAGATACGCAGTATTTT,CSGGPDTQYF
14,NA,TRBV6-6,TRBJ2-5,NA,TGTGCCAGCAGTTACTCAGGGAGTAAAGAGACCCAGTACTTC,CASSYSGSKETQYF
15,NA,TRBV4-1,TRBJ2-7,TRBD2,TGCGCCAGCAGCCATGGACTAGCGGGAGTTTTTGAGCAGTACTTC,CASSHGLAGVFEQYF
13,NA,TRBV5-8,TRBJ2-5,TRBD1,TGTGCCAGCTTTTGGGACAGGGGAGAGACCCAGTACTTC,CASFWDRGETQYF
16,NA,TRBV19,TRBJ2-6,NA,TGTGCCAGTAGTATTTCGGCCCTTACTGGGGCCAACGTCCTGACTTTC,CASSISALTGANVLTF
16,NA,TRBV18,TRBJ2-2,NA,TGTGCCAGCTCACCCGCCGGGCGGTCGAACACCGGGGAGCTGTTTTTT,CASSPAGRSNTGELFF
13,NA,TRBV27,TRBJ1-1,NA,TGTGCCACCACAGGAGTTATGAACACTGAAGCTTTCTTT,CATTGVMNTEAFF
13,once,TRBV5-1,TRBJ2-7,TRBD2,TGCGCCAGCAGCTTTAGCGGGAGCTACGAGCAGTACTTC,CASSFSGSYEQYF
14,once,TRBV5-1,TRBJ1-2,NA,TGCGCCAGCAGCTTGGAGAGGTTCTACGATGGCTACACCTTC,CASSLERFYDGYTF